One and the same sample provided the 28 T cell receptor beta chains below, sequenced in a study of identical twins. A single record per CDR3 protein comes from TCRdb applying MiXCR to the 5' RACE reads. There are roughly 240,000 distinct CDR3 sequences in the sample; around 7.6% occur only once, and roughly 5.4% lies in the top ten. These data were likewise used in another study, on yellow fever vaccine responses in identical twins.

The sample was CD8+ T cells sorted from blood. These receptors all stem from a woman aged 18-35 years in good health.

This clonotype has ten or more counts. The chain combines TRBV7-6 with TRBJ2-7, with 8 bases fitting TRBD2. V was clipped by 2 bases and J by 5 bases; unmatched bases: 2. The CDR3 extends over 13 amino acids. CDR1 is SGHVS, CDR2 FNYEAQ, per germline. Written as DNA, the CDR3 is TGTGCCAGCAGCTTAAACGGGAGGGACGAGCAGTACTTC. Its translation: CASSLNGRDEQYF. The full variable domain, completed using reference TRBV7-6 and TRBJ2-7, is GAGVSQSPRYKVTKRGQDVALRCDPISGHVSLYWYRQALGQGPEFLTYFNYEAQQDKSGLPNDRFSAERPEGSISTLTIQRTEQRDSAMYRCASSLNGRDEQYFGPGTRLTVT.

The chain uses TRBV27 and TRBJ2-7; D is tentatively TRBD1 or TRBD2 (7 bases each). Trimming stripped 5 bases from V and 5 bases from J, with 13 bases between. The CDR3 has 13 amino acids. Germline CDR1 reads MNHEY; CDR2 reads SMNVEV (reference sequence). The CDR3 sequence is CASSPQGGDEQYV. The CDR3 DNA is TGTGCCAGCAGTCCGCAGGGGGGGGACGAGCAGTACGTC.

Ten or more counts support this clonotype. The CDR3 coding sequence is TGTGCCAGCAGCGCCGGACAGGGGATATACAATGAGCAGTTCTTC. Translated, it gives CASSAGQGIYNEQFF. This sequence joins TRBV7-6 and TRBJ2-1, with 9 nucleotides matching TRBD1. The CDR3 runs 15 residues. Germline trimming cut 5 bases from V and 4 bases from J; bases unmatched to any gene: 6. Germline lookup yields CDR1 SGHVS and CDR2 FNYEAQ.

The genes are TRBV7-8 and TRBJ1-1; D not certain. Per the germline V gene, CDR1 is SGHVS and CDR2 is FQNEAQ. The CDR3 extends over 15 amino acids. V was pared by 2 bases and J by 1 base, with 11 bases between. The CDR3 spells CASSLKASGNTEAFF. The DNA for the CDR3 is TGTGCCAGCAGCTTAAAAGCTTCGGGGAACACTGAAGCTTTCTTT.

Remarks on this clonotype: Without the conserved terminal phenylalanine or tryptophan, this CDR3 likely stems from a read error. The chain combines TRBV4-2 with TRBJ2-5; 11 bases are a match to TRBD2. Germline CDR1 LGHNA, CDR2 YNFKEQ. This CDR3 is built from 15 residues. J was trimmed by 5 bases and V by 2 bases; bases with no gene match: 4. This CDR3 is CASSQSSGGFETQYS. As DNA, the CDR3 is TGTGCCAGCAGCCAATCTAGCGGGGGGTTCGAGACCCAGTACTCC.

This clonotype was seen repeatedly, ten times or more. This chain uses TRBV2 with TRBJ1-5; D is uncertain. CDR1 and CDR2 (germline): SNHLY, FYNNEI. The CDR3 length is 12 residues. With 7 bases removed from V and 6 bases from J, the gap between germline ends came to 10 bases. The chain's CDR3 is CASNSWGQPQHF. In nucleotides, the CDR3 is TGTGCCAGCAACTCGTGGGGTCAGCCCCAGCATTTT.

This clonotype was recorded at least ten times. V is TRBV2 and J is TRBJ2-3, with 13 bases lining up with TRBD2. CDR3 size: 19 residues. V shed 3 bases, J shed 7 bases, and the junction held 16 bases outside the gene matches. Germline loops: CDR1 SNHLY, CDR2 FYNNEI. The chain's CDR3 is CASSEEAPWTSGGLHTQYF. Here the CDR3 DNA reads TGTGCCAGCAGTGAGGAAGCACCCTGGACTAGCGGGGGCCTCCATACGCAGTATTTT. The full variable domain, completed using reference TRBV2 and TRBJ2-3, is EPEVTQTPSHQVTQMGQEVILRCVPISNHLYFYWYRQILGQKVEFLVSFYNNEISEKSEIFDDQFSVERPDGSNFTLKIRSTKLEDSAMYFCASSEEAPWTSGGLHTQYFGPGTRLTVL.

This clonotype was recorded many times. As DNA, the CDR3 is TGCGCCAGCAGCTTAACCCGACAGGACCTAAACTCTGGAAACACCATATATTTT. The encoded protein is CASSLTRQDLNSGNTIYF. The chain links TRBV5-1 to TRBJ1-3; D is perhaps TRBD1 (6 bases). Germline loops: CDR1 SGHRS, CDR2 YFSETQ. Trimming removed 2 bases at V and 0 bases at J, with 18 bases between. The CDR3 consists of 18 residues.

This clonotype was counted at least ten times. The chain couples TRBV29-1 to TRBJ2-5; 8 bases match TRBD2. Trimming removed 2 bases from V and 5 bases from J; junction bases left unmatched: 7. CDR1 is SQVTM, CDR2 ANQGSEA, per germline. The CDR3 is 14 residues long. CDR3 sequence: CSVEFGGAFETQYF. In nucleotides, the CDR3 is TGCAGCGTTGAATTCGGGGGGGCCTTCGAGACCCAGTACTTC.

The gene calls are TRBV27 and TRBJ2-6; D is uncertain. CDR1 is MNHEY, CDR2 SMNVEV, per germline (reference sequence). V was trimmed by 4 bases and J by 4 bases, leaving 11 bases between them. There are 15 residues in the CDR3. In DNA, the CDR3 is TGTGCCAGCAGTTCCTTCATCGGGGGGGCCAACGTCCTGACTTTC. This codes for CASSSFIGGANVLTF.

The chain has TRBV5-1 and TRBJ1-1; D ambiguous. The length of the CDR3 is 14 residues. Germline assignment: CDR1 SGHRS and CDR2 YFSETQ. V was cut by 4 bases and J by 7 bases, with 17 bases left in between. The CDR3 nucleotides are TGCGCCAGCAGCGACTCCGGGCCCGTTTTTGAAGCTTTCTTT. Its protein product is CASSDSGPVFEAFF.

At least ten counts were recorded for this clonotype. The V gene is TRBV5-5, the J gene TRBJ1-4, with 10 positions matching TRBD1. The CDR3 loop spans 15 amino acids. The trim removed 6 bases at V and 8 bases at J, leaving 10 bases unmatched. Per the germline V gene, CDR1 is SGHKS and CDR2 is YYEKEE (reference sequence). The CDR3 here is CASTSPGTGVEKLFF. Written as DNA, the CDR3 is TGTGCCAGCACGTCCCCCGGGACAGGGGTCGAAAAACTGTTTTTT.

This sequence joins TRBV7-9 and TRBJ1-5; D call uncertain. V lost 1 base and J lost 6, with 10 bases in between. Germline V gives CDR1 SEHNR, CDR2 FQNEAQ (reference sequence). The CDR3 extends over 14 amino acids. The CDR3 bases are TGTGCCAGCAGCTTAGATTCCAGTCTTCAGCCCCAGCATTTT. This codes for CASSLDSSLQPQHF.

CDR3 nucleotides: TGTGCCAGTAGTATGATGACAGGGAGTACCTACGAGCAGTACTTC. Translating it yields CASSMMTGSTYEQYF. V is TRBV19 and J is TRBJ2-7; 7 nucleotides match TRBD1. V lost 3 bases, J lost 2 bases, and 7 bases stayed unmatched. Germline assignment: CDR1 LNHDA and CDR2 SQIVND (reference sequence). The CDR3 has 15 amino acids.

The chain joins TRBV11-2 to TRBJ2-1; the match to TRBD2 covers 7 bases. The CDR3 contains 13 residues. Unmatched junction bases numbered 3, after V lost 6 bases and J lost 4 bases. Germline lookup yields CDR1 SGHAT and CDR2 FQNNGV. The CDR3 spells CASRSGAYNEQFF. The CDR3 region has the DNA TGTGCCAGCAGGAGCGGGGCGTACAATGAGCAGTTCTTC.

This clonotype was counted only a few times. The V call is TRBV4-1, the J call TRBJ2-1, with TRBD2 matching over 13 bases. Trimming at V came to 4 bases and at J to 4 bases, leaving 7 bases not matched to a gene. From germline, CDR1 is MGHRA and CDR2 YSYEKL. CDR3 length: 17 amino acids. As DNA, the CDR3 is TGCGCCAGCAGCCTCCAATGGACTAGCGGGGGATACAATGAGCAGTTCTTC. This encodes CASSLQWTSGGYNEQFF.

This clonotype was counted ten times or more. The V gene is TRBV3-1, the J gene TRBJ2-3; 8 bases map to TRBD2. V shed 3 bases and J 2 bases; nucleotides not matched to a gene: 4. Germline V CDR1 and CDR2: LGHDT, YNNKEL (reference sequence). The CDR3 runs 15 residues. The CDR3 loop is CASSHELAVTDTQYF. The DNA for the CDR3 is TGTGCCAGCAGCCACGAACTAGCGGTCACAGATACGCAGTATTTT.

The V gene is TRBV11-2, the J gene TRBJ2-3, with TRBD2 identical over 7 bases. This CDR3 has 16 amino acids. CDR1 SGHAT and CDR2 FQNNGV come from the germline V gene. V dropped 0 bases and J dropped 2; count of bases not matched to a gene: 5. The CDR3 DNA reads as TGTGCCAGCAGCTTAGAAGCGGGATCCTCCACAGATACGCAGTATTTT. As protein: CASSLEAGSSTDTQYF.

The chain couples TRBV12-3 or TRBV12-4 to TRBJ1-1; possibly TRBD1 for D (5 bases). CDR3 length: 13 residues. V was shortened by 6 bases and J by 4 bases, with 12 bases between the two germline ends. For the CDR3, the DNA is TGTGCCAGCAGCACAGGTGTTCCCACTGAAGCTTTCTTT. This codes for CASSTGVPTEAFF.

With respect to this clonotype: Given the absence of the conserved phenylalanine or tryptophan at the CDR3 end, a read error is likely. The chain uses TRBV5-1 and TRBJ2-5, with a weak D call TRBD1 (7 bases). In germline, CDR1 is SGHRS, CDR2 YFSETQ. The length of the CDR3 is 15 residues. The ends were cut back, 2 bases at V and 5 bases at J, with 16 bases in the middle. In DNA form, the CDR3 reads TGCGCCAGCAGCTTTGCCAGGGGGGACAGTGAGACCCAGTACCTC. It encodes CASSFARGDSETQYL.

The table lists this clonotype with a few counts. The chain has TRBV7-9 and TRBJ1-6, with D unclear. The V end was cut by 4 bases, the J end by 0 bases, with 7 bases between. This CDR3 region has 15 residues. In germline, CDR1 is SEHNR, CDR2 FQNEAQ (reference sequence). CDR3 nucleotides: TGTGCCAGCAGCTCCCAGAGCTCCTATAATTCACCCCTCCACTTT. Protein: CASSSQSSYNSPLHF.

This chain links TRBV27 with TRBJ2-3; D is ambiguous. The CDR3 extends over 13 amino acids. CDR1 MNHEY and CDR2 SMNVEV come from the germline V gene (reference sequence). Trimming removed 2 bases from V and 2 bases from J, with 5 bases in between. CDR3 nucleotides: TGTGCCAGCAGTTTAGAATACACAGATACGCAGTATTTT. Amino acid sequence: CASSLEYTDTQYF.

This CDR3 reads CASSATGGGSDTQYF. The CDR3 DNA follows: TGTGCCAGCAGCGCAACAGGGGGCGGGTCAGATACGCAGTATTTT. The V and J genes are TRBV28 and TRBJ2-3, with TRBD1 matching over 9 bases. V gave up 6 bases and J gave up 4 bases; unmatched junction bases: 8. The CDR3 is 15 amino acids. CDR1 is MDHEN, CDR2 SYDVKM, per germline.

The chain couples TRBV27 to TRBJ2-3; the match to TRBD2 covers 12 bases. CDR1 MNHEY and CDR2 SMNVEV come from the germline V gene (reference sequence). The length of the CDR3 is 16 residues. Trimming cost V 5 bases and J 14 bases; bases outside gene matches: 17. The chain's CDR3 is CASSPSWLAGGPKWYF. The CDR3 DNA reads TGTGCCAGCAGTCCATCTTGGCTAGCGGGAGGGCCTAAATGGTATTTT.

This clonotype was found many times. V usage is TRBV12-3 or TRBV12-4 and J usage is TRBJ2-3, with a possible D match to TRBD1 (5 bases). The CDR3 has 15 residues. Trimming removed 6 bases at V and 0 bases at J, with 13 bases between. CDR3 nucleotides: TGTGCCAGCAGAGAACAGGTTCCTAGCACAGATACGCAGTATTTT. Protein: CASREQVPSTDTQYF.

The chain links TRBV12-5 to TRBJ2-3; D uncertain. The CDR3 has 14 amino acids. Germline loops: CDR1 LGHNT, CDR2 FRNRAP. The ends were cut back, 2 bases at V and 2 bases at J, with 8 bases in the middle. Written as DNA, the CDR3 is TGTGCTAGTGGTTTGAACGTCGTCACAGATACGCAGTATTTT. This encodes CASGLNVVTDTQYF.

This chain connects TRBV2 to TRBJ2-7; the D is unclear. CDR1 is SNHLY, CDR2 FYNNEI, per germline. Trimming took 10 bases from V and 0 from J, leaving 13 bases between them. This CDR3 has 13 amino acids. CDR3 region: CAITRLDSYEQYF. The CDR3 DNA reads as TGTGCCATTACGCGGTTGGACTCCTACGAGCAGTACTTC. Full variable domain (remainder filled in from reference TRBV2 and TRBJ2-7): EPEVTQTPSHQVTQMGQEVILRCVPISNHLYFYWYRQILGQKVEFLVSFYNNEISEKSEIFDDQFSVERPDGSNFTLKIRSTKLEDSAMYFCAITRLDSYEQYFGPGTRLTVT.

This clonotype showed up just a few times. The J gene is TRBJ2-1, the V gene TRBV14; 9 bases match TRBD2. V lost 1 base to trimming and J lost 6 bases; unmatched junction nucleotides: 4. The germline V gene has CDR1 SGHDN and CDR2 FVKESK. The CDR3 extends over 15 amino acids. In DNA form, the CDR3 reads TGTGCCAGCAGCCAAGGTGCGGGAGGGCCCAATGAGCAGTTCTTC. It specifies CASSQGAGGPNEQFF.